The source of this T cell receptor beta chain is a study of blood T cell repertoires in COVID-19. The germline gives CDR1 DFQATT, CDR2 SNEGSKA (reference sequence). The CDR3 is made up of 11 amino acids. V shed 6 bases and J shed 7 bases, with 10 bases lying between them. Authors' processing steps: Quantification of nucleated cells was approximated via reference gene primer amplification. Generated by immunoSEQ multiplex PCR, the TCRdb table keeps only in-frame clones and is missing some. That table is the source of V, J and clone size, and D and trimming were worked out from the DNA. The table records about 360,000 clones, about 83% of them present only once.

This chain connects TRBV20-1 to TRBJ2-1; D call uncertain. The sequenced sample consisted of peripheral blood. The TCR was taken from a man aged 25-45 years with active or convalescent COVID-19. DNA of the CDR3: TGCAGTGCCCCCGTCCCTAATGAGCAGTTCTTC. Protein: CSAPVPNEQFF.